This TCR beta chain was sequenced during a study of T cells in Graves' hyperthyroidism and ophthalmopathy. Overall study results and limits: Appearing also in blood were most of the thyroid clonotypes expanded above 0.001.

Patients aged 18 to 65 had newly diagnosed hyperthyroidism lasting under 2 months. It was uncontrolled infection, other autoimmune disease, pregnancy or lactation that excluded patients. From RNA transcripts, TCR beta CDR3 regions were amplified. First-round RT-PCR with HTBI primers amplified the TCR CDR3 region. TCRdb re-analysed the multiplex PCR reads in MiXCR, keeping a single row per CDR3 protein. The table includes some 770,000 distinct CDR3 sequences, about 16% detected once. This clonotype was seen repeatedly, ten times or more. The antigen is unknown. The CDR3 runs to 16 residues. V was shortened by 2 bases and J by 0 bases, with 10 bases between the two germline ends. The germline V gene encodes CDR1 SGHAT and CDR2 FQDESV (reference sequence).

This clonotype originated in a young man with Graves' hyperthyroidism. The chain joins TRBV11-1 to TRBJ2-2, with D perhaps TRBD1 or TRBD2 (5 bases each). Input material: blood. CDR3 residues: CASSLTWDPNTGELFF. DNA of the CDR3: TGTGCCAGCAGCTTAACCTGGGACCCGAACACCGGGGAGCTGTTTTTT.